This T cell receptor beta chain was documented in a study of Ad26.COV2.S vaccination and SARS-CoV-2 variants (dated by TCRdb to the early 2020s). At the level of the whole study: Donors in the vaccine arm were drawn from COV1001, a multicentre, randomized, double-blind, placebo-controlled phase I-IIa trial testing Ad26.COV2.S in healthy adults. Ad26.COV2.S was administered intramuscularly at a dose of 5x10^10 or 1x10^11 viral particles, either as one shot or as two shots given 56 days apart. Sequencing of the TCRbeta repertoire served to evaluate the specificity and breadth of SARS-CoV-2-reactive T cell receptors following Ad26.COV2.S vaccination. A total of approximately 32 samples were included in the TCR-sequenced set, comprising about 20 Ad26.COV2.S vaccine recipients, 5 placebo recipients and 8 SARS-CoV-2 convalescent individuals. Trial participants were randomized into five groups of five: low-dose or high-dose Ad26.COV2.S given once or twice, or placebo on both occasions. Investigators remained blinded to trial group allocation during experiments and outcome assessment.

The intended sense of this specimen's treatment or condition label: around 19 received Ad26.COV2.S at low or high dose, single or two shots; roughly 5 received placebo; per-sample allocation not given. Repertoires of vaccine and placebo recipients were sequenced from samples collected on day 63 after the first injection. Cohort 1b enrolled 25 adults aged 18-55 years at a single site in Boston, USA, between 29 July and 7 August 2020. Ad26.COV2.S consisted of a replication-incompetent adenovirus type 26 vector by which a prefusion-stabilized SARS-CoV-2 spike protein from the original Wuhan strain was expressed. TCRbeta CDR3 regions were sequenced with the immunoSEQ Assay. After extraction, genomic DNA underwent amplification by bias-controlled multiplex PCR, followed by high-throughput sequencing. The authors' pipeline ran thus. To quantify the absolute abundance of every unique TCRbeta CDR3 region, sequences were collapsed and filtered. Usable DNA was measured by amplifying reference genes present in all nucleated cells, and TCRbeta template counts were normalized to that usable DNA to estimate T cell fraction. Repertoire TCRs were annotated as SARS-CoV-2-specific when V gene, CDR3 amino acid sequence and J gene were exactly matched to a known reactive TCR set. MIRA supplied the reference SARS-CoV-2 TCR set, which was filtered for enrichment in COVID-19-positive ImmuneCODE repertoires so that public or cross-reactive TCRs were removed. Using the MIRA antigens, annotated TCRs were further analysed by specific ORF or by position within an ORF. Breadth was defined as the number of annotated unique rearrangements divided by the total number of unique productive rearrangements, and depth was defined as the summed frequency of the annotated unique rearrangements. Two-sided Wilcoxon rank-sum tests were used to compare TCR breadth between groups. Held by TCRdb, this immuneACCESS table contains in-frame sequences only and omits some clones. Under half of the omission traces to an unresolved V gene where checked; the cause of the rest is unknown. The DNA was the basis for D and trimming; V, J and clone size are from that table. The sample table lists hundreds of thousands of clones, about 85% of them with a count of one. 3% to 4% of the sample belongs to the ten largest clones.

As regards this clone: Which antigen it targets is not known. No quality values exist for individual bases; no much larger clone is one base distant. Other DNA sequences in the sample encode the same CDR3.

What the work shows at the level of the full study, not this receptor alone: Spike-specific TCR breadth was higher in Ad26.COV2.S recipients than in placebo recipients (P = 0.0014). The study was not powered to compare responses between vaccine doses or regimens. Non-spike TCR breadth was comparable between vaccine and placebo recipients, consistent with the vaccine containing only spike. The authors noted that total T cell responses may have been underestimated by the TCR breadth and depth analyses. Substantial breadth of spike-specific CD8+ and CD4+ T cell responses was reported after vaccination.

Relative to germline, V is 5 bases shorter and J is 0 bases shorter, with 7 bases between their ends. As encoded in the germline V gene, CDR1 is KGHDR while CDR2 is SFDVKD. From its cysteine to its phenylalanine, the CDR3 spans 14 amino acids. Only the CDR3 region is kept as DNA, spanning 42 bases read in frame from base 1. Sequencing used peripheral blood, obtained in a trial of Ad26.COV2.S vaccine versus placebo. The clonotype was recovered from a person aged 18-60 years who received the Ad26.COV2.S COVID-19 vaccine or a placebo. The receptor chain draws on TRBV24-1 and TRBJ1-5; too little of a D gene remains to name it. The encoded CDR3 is CATSATGSNQPQHF. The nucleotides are TGTGCCACCAGTGCCACGGGTAGCAATCAGCCCCAGCATTTT.